This T cell receptor (beta chain) is drawn from a study of early T cells in non-severe SARS-CoV-2 infection. Study-wide context: RNA in bulk from unsorted whole blood was sequenced, and chains were unpaired.

This clonotype was counted a few times. TCRdb re-called the 5' RACE reads through MiXCR, storing one row per CDR3 protein. The sample consists of some 76,000 distinct CDR3 sequences, roughly an eighth of them appearing once. The CDR3 contains 12 residues. V trimming: 4 bases; J trimming: 4 bases; junction bases outside the gene matches: 3. Germline CDR1 is DFQATT and CDR2 is SNEGSKA (reference sequence). The receptor was derived from an adult who was a healthcare worker with PCR-confirmed SARS-CoV-2 infection or an uninfected control (not recorded which). The chain joins TRBV20-1 to TRBJ1-1; 7 nucleotides align to TRBD1. Sequenced material: whole blood. The CDR3 region has the DNA TGCAGTGCTACTCCAGGGGGCACTGAAGCTTTCTTT. It specifies CSATPGGTEAFF.